The clone carrying this TCR beta chain was counted a few times. Its antigen is unidentified. This specimen comes from a study of shared clonotypes between healthy human individuals. Study conclusions and caveats: Rarefaction exposed incomplete sorted-subset sequencing despite large depth. Exclusively blood specimens were collected; tissue repertoires likely differ.

The junction had 7 bases not matched to a gene; V was cut back by 9 bases and J by 0 bases. Germline CDR1 and CDR2: MDHEN and SYDVKM. There are 14 residues in the CDR3. As originally analysed: ImmunoSEQ output lacked quality scores and full-length reads, limiting matched filtering. Generated by immunoSEQ multiplex PCR, the TCRdb table keeps only in-frame clones and is missing some. The D gene and trimming were derived from the DNA, and the V and J assignments and clone size from that table. The sample lists under 2.5 million clones, just under 95% occurring once. The sequenced sample consisted of naive CD4+ T cells from PBMCs. Subset specified: CD45RA+ positively selected. This clonotype was sampled from a man between 18 and 29 years old in good health. Some clones in this sample may be carry-over from other donors' samples. The chain links TRBV28 to TRBJ1-1; TRBD1 matches at 7 bases. CDR3 residues: CASCPGTVNTEAFF. The CDR3 bases are TGTGCCAGTTGCCCTGGGACAGTGAACACTGAAGCTTTCTTT.